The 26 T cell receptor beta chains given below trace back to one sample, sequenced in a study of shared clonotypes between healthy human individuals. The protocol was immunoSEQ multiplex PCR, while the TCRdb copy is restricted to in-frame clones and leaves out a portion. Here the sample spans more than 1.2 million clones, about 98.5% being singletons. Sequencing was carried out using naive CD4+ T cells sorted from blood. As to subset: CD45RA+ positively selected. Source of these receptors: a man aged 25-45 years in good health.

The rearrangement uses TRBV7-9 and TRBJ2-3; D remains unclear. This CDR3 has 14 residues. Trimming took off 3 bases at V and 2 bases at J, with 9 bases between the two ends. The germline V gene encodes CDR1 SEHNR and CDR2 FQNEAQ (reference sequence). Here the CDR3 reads CASSFRLSTDTQYF. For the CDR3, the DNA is TGTGCCAGCAGCTTTCGTCTTTCCACAGATACGCAGTATTTT.

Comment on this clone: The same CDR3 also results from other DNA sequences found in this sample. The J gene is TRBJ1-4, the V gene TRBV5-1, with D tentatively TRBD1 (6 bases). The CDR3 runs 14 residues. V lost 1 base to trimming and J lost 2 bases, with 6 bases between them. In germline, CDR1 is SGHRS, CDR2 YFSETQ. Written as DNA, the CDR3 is TGCGCCAGCAGCTTGACAGGGACTAATGAAAAACTGTTTTTT. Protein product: CASSLTGTNEKLFF.

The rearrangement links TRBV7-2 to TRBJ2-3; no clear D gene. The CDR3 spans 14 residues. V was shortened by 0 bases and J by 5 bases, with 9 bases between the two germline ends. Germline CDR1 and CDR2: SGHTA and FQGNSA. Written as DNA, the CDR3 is TGTGCCAGCAGCTTAGCGAGCAGTGGAGATACGCAGTATTTT. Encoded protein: CASSLASSGDTQYF.

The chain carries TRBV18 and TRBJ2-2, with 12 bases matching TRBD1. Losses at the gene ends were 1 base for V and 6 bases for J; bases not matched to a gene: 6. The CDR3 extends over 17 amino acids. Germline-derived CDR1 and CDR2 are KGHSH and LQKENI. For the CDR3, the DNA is TGTGCCAGCTCACCACTTGCGGGACAGGGGGCTGCCGGGGAGCTGTTTTTT. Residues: CASSPLAGQGAAGELFF.

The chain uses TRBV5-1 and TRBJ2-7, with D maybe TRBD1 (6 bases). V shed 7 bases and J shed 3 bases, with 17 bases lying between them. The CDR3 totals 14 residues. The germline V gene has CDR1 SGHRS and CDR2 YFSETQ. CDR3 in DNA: TGCGCCAGCGGGCCCGAGACAGGAGTCTACGAGCAGTACTTC. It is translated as CASGPETGVYEQYF.

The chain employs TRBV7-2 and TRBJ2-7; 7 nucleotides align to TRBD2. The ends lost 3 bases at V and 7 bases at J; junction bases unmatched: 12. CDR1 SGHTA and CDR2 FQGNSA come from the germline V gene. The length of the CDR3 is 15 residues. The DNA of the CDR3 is TGTGCCAGCAGCTTCCGGACCGGCCGAGCGGGGGAGCAGTACTTC. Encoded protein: CASSFRTGRAGEQYF.

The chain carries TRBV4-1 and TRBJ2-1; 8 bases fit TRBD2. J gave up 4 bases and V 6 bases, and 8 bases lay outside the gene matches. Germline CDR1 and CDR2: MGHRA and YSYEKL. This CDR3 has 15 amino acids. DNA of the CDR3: TGCGCCAGCAGTCCAAGCGGGAGAAATTACAATGAGCAGTTCTTC. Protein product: CASSPSGRNYNEQFF.

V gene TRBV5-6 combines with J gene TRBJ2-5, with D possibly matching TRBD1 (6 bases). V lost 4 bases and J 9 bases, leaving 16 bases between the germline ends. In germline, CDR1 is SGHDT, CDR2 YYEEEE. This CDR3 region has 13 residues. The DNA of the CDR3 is TGTGCCAGCAGCCTGGGGGCGGTCCGGGCCCAGTACTTC. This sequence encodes CASSLGAVRAQYF.

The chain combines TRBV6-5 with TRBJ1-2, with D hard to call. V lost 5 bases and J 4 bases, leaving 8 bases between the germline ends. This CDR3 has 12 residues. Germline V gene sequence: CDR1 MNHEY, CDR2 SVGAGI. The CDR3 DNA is TGTGCCAGCAGTCTAGGGCCCTATGGCTACACCTTC. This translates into CASSLGPYGYTF.

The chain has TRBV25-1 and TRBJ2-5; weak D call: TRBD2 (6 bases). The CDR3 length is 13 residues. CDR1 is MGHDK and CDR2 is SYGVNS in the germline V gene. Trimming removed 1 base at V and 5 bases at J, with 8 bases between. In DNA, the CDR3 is TGTGCCAGCAGTGAATTTGGGGGGGAGACCCAGTACTTC. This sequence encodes CASSEFGGETQYF. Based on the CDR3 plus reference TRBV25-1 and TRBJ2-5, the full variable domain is EADIYQTPRYLVIGTGKKITLECSQTMGHDKMYWYQQDPGMELHLIHYSYGVNSTEKGDLSSESTVSRIRTEHFPLTLESARPSHTSQYLCASSEFGGETQYFGPGTRLLVL.

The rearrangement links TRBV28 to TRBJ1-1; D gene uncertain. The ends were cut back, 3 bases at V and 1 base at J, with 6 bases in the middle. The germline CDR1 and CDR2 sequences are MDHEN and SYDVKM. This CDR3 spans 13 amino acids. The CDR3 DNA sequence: TGTGCCAGCAGTTTTCCGGGGAACACTGAAGCTTTCTTT. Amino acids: CASSFPGNTEAFF.

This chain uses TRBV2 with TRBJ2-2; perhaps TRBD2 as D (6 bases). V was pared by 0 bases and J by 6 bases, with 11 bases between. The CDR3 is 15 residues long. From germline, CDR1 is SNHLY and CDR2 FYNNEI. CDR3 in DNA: TGTGCCAGCAGTGAAGCGCTTCGGAGGGCCGGGGAGCTGTTTTTT. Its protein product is CASSEALRRAGELFF.

The CDR3 loop reads CASSRDPGPYEQYF. CDR3 DNA: TGTGCCAGCAGTCGGGACCCTGGGCCCTACGAGCAGTACTTC. The chain combines TRBV28 with TRBJ2-7; D may match TRBD1 or TRBD2 (5 bases each). The CDR3 totals 14 residues. The germline V gene has CDR1 MDHEN and CDR2 SYDVKM. V was pared by 5 bases and J by 2 bases, with 13 bases between.

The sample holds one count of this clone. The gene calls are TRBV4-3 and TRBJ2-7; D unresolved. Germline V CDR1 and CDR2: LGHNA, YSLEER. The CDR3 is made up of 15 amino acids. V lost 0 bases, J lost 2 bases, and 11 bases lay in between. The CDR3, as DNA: TGCGCCAGCAGCCAAGATGTGCTGGTCGCCTACGAGCAGTACTTC. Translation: CASSQDVLVAYEQYF.

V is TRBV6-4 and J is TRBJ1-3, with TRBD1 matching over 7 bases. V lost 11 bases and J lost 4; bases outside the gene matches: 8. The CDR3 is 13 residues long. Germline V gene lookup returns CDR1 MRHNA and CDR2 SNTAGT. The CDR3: CAARQGLGNTIYF. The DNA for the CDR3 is TGTGCCGCCCGACAGGGCTTGGGAAACACCATATATTTT.

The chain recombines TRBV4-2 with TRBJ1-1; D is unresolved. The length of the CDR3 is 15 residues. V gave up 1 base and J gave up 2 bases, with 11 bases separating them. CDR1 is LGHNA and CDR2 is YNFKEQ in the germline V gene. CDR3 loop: CASSQGPDTNTEAFF. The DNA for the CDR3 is TGTGCCAGCAGCCAAGGTCCTGACACAAACACTGAAGCTTTCTTT.

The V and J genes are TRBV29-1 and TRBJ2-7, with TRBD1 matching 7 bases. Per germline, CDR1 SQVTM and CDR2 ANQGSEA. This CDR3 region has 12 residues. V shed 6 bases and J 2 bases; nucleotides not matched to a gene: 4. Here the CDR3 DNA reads TGCAGCGTAGAGGGACAGACCTACGAGCAGTACTTC. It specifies CSVEGQTYEQYF.

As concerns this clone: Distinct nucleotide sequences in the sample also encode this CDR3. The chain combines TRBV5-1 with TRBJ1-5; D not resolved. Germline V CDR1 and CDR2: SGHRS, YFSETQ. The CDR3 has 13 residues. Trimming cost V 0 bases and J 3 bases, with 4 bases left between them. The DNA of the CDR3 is TGCGCCAGCAGCTTGGACACCAATCAGCCCCAGCATTTT. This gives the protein CASSLDTNQPQHF. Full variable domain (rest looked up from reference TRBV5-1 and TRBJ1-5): KAGVTQTPRYLIKTRGQQVTLSCSPISGHRSVSWYQQTPGQGLQFLFEYFSETQRNKGNFPGRFSGRQFSNSRSEMNVSTLELGDSALYLCASSLDTNQPQHFGDGTRLSIL.

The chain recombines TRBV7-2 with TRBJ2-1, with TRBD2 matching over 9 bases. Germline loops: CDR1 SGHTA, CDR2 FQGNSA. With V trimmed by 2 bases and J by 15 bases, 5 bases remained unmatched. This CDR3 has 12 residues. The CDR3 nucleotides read TGTGCCAGCAGCTTAAACGGCGGGAGGGGGTTCTTC. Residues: CASSLNGGRGFF.

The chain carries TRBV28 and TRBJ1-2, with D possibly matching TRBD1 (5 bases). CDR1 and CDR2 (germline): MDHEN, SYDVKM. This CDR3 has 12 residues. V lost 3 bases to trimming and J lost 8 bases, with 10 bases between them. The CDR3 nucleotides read TGTGCCAGCAGTTTTAGGGGTAGGGGCTACACCTTC. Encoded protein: CASSFRGRGYTF.

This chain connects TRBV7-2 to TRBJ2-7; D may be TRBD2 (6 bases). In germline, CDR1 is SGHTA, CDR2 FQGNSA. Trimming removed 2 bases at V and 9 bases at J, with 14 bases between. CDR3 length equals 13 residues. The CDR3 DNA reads TGTGCCAGCAGCTTAAATCCCCGGGAGTTGCAGTACTTC. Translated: CASSLNPRELQYF.

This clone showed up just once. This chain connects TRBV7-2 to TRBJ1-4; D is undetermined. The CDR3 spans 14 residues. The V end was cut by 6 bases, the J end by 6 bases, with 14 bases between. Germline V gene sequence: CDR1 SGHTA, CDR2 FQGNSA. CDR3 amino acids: CASRSTGAHEKLFF. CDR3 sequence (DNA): TGTGCCAGCAGATCCACGGGAGCGCATGAAAAACTGTTTTTT.

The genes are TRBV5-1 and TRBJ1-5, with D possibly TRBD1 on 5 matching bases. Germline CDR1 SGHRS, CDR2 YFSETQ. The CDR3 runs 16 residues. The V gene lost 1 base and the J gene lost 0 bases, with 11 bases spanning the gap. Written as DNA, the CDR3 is TGCGCCAGCAGCTTGAGGACAACTGATAGCAATCAGCCCCAGCATTTT. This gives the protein CASSLRTTDSNQPQHF.

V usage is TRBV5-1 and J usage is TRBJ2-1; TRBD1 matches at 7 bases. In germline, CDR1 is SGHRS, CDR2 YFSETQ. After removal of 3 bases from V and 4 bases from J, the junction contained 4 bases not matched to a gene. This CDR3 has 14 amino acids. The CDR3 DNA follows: TGCGCCAGCAGCTCACAGGGGTTGTACAATGAGCAGTTCTTC. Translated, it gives CASSSQGLYNEQFF.

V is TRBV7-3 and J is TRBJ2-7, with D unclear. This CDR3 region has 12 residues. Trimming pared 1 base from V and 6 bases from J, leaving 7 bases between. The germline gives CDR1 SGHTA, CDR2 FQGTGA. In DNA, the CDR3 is TGTGCCAGCAGCTTAAGAGTAGGCGAGCAGTACTTC. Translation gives CASSLRVGEQYF.

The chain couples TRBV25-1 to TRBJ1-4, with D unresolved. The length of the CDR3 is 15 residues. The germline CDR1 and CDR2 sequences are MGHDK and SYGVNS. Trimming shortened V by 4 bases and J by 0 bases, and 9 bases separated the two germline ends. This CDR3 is CASSAEYATNEKLFF. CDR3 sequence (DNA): TGTGCCAGCAGTGCGGAGTATGCAACTAATGAAAAACTGTTTTTT.